This paragraph covers one T cell receptor (beta chain) sequence. Its antigen is currently unknown. These data come from a study of CD8 T cells in ankylosing spondylitis. Each TCR beta library was made by quantitative 5'-RACE that incorporated molecular barcodes. Via MiXCR, TCRdb re-called the 5' RACE reads, giving one row per CDR3 protein. Among about 100,000 distinct CDR3 sequences listed, roughly 9.6% were seen once. Study findings and constraints: The clones that were linked to disease were reported to be significantly enriched in matched synovial fluid samples from ankylosing spondylitis patients.

Trimming took off 0 bases at V and 4 bases at J, with 14 bases between the two ends. Germline-derived CDR1 and CDR2 are DFQATT and SNEGSKA (reference sequence). The CDR3 is 15 amino acids. The sample was blood, either unsorted or a sorted T cell fraction (not recorded which). The chain is built from TRBV20-1 and TRBJ2-3; a possible D gene is TRBD1 (5 bases). This receptor was identified in a male donor with ankylosing spondylitis or in good health (not recorded which). The CDR3 reads CSARDQGKVADTQYF. CDR3 sequence (DNA): TGCAGTGCTAGAGATCAGGGCAAGGTGGCAGATACGCAGTATTTT.